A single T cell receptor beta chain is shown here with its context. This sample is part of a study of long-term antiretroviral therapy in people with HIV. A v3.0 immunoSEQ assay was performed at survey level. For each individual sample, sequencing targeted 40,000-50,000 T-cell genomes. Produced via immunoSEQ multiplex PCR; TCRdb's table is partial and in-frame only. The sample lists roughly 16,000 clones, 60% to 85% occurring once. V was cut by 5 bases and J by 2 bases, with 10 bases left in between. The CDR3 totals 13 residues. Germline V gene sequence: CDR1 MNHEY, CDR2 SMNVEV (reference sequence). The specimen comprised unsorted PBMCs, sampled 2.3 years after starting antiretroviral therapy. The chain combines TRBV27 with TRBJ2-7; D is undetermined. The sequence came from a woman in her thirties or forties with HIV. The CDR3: CASSQTATYEQYF. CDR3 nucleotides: TGTGCCAGCAGTCAGACGGCCACCTACGAGCAGTACTTC.